Only a few counts were recorded for the clone carrying this TCR beta chain. What it binds is not known. This sample was included in a study of blood T cells in healthy people across ages. On the study more broadly: Capture by template switching was about one barcoded beta molecule per two T cells. Points from the study as a whole: Higher diversity, along with more naive CD4+ cells, distinguished long-lived donors from aged donors.

Then a second PCR, running about 6 to 11 cycles, was carried out with a sample-barcoded 5' primer and a J-beta primer mix. Each cDNA molecule was tagged by a template-switch adaptor that had 12 random nucleotides. Each sample yielded at least 2.5 million CDR3-containing paired-end reads. TCRdb reprocessed the 5' RACE reads with MiXCR, giving one entry per CDR3 protein. The repertoire consists of about 290,000 distinct CDR3 sequences, with 25% to 30% occurring once and the leading ten covering 29%. There are 16 residues in the CDR3. Trimming cost V 4 bases and J 3 bases; bases outside gene matches: 8. Germline lookup yields CDR1 DFQATT and CDR2 SNEGSKA (reference sequence).

The receptor comes from a woman aged 70 to 79 in good health. The chain carries TRBV20-1 and TRBJ2-1, with 11 positions matching TRBD2. The sample comprised blood. CDR3 sequence: CSANPRLAGGYNEQFF. The CDR3, as DNA: TGCAGTGCTAACCCGAGGCTAGCGGGAGGCTACAATGAGCAGTTCTTC.